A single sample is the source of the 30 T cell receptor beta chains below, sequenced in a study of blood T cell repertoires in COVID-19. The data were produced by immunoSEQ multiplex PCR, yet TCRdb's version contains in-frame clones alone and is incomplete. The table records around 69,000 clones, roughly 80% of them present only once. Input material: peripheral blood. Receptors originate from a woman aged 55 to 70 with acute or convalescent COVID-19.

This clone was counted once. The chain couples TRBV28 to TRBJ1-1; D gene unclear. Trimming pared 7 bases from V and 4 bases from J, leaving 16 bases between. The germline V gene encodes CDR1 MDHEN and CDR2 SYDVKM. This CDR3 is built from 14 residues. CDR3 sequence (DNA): TGTGCCAGCACCATTGCTGGGAGGAGCACTGAAGCTTTCTTT. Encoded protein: CASTIAGRSTEAFF.

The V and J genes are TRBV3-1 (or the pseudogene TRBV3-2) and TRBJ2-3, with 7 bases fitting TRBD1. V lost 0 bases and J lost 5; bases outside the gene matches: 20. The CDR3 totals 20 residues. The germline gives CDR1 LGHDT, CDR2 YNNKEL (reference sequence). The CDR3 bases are TGTGCCAGCAGCCAAGAAGAAGGGCGGCCCGGGACAGAGGATGAAGATACGCAGTATTTT. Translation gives CASSQEEGRPGTEDEDTQYF.

The CDR3 DNA reads TGTGCCTGGAGTGTACAGCATAATGAAAAACTGTTTTTT. Protein product: CAWSVQHNEKLFF. This sequence joins TRBV30 and TRBJ1-4; D uncertain. The CDR3 consists of 13 residues. Germline V gene sequence: CDR1 GTSNPN, CDR2 SVGIG (reference sequence). Trimming removed 0 bases from V and 4 bases from J, with 6 bases in between.

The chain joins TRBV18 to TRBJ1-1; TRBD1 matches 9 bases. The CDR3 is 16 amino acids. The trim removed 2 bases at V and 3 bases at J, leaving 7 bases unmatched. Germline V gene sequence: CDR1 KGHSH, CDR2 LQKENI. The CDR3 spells CASSPSGTGRYTEAFF. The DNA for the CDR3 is TGTGCCAGCTCACCATCGGGGACAGGGAGGTACACTGAAGCTTTCTTT.

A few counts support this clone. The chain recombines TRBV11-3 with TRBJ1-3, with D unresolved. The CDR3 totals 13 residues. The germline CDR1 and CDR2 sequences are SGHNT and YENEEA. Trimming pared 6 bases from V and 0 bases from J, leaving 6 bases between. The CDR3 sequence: CASSSVSGNTIYF. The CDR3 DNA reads TGTGCCAGCAGTTCGGTCTCTGGAAACACCATATATTTT.

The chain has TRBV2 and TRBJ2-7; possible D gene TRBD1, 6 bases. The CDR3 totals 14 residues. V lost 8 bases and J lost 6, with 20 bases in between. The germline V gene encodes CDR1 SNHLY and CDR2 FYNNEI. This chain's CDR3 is CASRLLGAIGEQYF. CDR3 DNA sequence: TGTGCCAGCCGCCTTCTGGGGGCAATTGGCGAGCAGTACTTC.

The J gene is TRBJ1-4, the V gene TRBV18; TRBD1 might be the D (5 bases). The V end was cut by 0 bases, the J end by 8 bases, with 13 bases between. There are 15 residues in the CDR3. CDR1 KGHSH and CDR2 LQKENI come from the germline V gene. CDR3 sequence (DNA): TGTGCCAGCTCACCACCAGCCAGGGCCTGGGAAAAACTGTTTTTT. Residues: CASSPPARAWEKLFF.

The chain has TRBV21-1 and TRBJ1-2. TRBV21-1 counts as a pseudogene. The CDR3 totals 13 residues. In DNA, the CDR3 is TGTGCCAGCAGCAGAGGTAAGAACTATGGCTACACCTTC. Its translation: CASSRGKNYGYTF.

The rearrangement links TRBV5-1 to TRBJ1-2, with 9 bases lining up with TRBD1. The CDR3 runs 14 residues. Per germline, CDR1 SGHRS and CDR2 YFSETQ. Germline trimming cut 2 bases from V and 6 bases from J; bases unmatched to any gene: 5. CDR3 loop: CASSLDRGYDGYTF. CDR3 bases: TGCGCCAGCAGCTTAGACAGGGGGTATGATGGCTACACCTTC.

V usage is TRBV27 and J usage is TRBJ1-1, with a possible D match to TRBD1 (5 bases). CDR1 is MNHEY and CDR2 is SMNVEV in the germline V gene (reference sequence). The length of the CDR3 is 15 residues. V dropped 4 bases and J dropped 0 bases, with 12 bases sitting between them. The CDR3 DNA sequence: TGTGCCAGCAGTTGGGGCGGAACTATGAACACTGAAGCTTTCTTT. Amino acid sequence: CASSWGGTMNTEAFF.

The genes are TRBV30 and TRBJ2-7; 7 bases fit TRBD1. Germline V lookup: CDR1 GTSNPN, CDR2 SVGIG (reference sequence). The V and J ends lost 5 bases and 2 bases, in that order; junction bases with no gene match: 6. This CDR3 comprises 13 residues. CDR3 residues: CAWETGTAYEQYF. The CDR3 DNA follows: TGTGCCTGGGAGACCGGGACAGCCTACGAGCAGTACTTC.

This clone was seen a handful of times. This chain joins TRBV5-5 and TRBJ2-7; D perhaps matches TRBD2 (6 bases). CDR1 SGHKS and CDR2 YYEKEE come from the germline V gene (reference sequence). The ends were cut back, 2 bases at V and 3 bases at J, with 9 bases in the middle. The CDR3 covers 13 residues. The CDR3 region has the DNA TGTGCCAGCAGCTTTGTTAGCGGCTACGAGCAGTACTTC. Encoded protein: CASSFVSGYEQYF. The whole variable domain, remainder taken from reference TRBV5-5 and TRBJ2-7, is DAGVTQSPTHLIKTRGQQVTLRCSPISGHKSVSWYQQVLGQGPQFIFQYYEKEERGRGNFPDRFSARQFPNYSSELNVNALLLGDSALYLCASSFVSGYEQYFGPGTRLTVT.

This CDR3 reads CASRFQGGQPQHF. In DNA form, the CDR3 reads TGTGCAAGTCGCTTTCAGGGAGGTCAGCCCCAGCATTTT. J is TRBJ1-5 and V is TRBV12-2. TRBV12-2 is a recognized pseudogene. The CDR3 length is 13 residues.

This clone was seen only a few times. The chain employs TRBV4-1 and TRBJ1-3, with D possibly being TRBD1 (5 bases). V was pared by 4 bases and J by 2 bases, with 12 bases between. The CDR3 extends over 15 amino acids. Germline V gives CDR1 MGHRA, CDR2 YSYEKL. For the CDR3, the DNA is TGCGCCAGCAGCCCGATGACAGCAGCTGGAAACACCATATATTTT. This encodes CASSPMTAAGNTIYF.

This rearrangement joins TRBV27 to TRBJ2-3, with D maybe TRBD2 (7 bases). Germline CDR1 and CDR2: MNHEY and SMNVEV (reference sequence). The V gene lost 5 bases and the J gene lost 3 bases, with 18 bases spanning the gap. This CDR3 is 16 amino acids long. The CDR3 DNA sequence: TGTGCCAGCAGTAGGAACCGGGGGGCTCGGACAGATACGCAGTATTTT. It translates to CASSRNRGARTDTQYF.

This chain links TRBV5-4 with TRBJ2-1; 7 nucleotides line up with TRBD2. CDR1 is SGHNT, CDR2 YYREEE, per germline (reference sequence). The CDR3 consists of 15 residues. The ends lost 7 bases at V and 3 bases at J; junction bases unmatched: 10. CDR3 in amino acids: CASGTNSGSYNEQFF. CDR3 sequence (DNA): TGTGCCAGCGGGACTAATAGCGGCAGCTACAATGAGCAGTTCTTC.

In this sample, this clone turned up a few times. This CDR3 reads CASTLGARRQETQYF. The CDR3 DNA sequence: TGTGCCAGCACACTGGGGGCCCGGCGGCAAGAGACCCAGTACTTC. This chain uses TRBV11-2 with TRBJ2-5, with D possibly being TRBD1 (6 bases). Germline CDR1 is SGHAT and CDR2 is FQNNGV. This CDR3 has 15 residues. The V gene lost 7 bases and the J gene lost 2 bases, with 17 bases spanning the gap. The entire variable domain, with the rest obtained from reference TRBV11-2 and TRBJ2-5, is as follows: EAGVAQSPRYKIIEKRQSVAFWCNPISGHATLYWYQQILGQGPKLLIQFQNNGVVDDSQLPKDRFSAERLKGVDSTLKIQPAKLEDSAVYLCASTLGARRQETQYFGPGTRLLVL.

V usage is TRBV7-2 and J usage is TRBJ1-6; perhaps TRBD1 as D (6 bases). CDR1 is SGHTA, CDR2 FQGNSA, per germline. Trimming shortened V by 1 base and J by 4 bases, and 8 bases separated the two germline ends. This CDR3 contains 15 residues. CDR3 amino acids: CASSLGTVYNSPLHF. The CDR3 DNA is TGTGCCAGCAGCTTAGGGACAGTTTATAATTCACCCCTCCACTTT.

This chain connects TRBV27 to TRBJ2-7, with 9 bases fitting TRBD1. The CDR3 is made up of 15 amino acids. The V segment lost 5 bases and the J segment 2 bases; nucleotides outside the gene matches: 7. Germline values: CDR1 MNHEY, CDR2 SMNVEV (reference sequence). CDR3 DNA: TGTGCCAGCAGTCATAGGGACAGGGCTGCCTACGAGCAGTACTTC. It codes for CASSHRDRAAYEQYF.

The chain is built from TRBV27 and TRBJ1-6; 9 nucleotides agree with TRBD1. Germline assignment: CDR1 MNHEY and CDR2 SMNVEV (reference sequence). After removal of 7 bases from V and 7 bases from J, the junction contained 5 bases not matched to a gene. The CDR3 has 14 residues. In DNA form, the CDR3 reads TGTGCCAGCACCGCGACAGGGGGAAATTCACCCCTCCACTTT. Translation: CASTATGGNSPLHF.

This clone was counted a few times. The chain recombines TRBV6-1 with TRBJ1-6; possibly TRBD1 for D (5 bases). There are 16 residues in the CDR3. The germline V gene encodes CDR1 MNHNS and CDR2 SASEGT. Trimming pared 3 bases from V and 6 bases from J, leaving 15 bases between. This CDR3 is CASSDRGTLPNSPLHF. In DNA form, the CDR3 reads TGTGCCAGCAGTGACCGCGGGACTTTACCTAATTCACCCCTCCACTTT.

CDR3 sequence: CASTWTSGSEETQYF. The CDR3, as DNA: TGTGCCAGCACCTGGACTAGCGGGAGTGAAGAGACCCAGTACTTC. The gene calls are TRBV7-6 and TRBJ2-5, with 13 nucleotides matching TRBD2. Trimming at V came to 7 bases and at J to 3 bases, leaving 5 bases not matched to a gene. The CDR3 contains 15 residues. The germline V gene encodes CDR1 SGHVS and CDR2 FNYEAQ.

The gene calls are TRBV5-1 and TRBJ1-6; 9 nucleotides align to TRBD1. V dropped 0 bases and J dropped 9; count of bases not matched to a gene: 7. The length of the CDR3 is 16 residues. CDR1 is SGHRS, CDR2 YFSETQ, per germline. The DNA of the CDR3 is TGCGCCAGCAGCTTGGGCGGGACAGGGTTACGTTCACCCCTCCACTTT. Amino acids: CASSLGGTGLRSPLHF.

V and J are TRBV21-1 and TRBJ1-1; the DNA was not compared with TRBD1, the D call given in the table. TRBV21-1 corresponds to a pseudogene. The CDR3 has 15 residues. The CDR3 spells CASSTGQGIRAEAFF. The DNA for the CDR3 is TGTGCCAGCAGCACCGGACAGGGGATTAGGGCTGAAGCTTTCTTT.

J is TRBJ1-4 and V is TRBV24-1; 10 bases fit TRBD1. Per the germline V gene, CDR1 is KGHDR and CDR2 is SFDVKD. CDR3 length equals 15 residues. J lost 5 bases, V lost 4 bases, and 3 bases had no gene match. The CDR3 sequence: CATSDPGQGNEKLFF. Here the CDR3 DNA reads TGTGCCACCAGTGACCCGGGACAGGGGAATGAAAAACTGTTTTTT.

The CDR3 bases are TGTGCCAGCAGTTTATCGGGGAGCTCAGGTTGGAATCAGCCCCAGCATTTT. This encodes CASSLSGSSGWNQPQHF. V is TRBV27 and J is TRBJ1-5; D gene uncertain. Between the trimmed V and J ends, which lost 0 bases and 4 bases, there was a span of 16 bases. This CDR3 has 17 amino acids. The V gene's germline CDR1 is MNHEY and CDR2 SMNVEV (reference sequence).

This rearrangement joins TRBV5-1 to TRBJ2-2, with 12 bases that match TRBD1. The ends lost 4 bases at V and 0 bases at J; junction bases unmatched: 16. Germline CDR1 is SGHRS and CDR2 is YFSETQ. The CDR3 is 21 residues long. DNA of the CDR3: TGCGCCAGCAGCGCGGACGCGGGACAGGGGGCTCTGATTTCGAACACCGGGGAGCTGTTTTTT. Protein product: CASSADAGQGALISNTGELFF.

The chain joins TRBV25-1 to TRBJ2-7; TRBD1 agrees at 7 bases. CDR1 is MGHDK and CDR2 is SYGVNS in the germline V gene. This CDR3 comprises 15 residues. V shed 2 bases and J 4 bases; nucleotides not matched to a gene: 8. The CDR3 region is CASSEQVQGKYEQYF. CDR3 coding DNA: TGTGCCAGCAGTGAACAGGTACAGGGGAAATACGAGCAGTACTTC.

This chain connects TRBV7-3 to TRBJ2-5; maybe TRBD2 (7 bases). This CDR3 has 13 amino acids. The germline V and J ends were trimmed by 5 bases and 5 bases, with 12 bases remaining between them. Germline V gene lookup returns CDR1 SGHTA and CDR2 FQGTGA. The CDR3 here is CASSPGGWETQYF. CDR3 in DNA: TGTGCCAGCAGCCCGGGGGGCTGGGAGACCCAGTACTTC.

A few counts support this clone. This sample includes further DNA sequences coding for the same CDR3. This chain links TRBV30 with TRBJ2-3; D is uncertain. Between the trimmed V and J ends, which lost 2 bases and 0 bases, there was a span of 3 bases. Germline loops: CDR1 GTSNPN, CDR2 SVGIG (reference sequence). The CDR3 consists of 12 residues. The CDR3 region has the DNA TGTGCCTGGAGTCCTAGCACAGATACGCAGTATTTT. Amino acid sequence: CAWSPSTDTQYF.